What follows are 10 T cell receptor beta chains derived from one specimen sequenced in a study of prognosis after radiotherapy for stage I lung cancer. With two-round multiplex PCR, TCR beta CDR3 sequences were amplified from genomic DNA. The first round of PCR was done with primers that matched each TRBV and TRBJ gene. TCRdb independently ran MiXCR on the multiplex PCR reads; one entry per CDR3 protein. The sample contains 15,000 to 20,000 distinct CDR3 sequences, approximately 50% of which appear only once. Sequences were derived from PBMCs, sampled before or after stereotactic body radiation therapy (not recorded which). The receptor set was obtained from a donor over 45 with non-small cell lung cancer.

This clonotype was seen at least ten times. V is TRBV5-1 and J is TRBJ2-3; D is perhaps TRBD1 (5 bases). The CDR3 is 15 residues long. Germline V lookup: CDR1 SGHRS, CDR2 YFSETQ. V was pared by 0 bases and J by 2 bases, with 10 bases between. The CDR3 loop reads CASSLEQVLTDTQYF. In DNA form, the CDR3 reads TGCGCCAGCAGCTTGGAACAGGTGCTCACAGATACGCAGTATTTT.

In regard to this clonotype: This may come from a read error, since a much larger clone is one base off. The chain joins TRBV5-8 to TRBJ2-5; D is possibly TRBD1 (6 bases). This CDR3 spans 15 amino acids. The V end lost 3 bases, the J end lost 4 bases, and 16 bases lay between the germline ends. The germline V gene encodes CDR1 SGHTS and CDR2 YDEGEE. The DNA for the CDR3 is TGTGCCAGCAGCTGGGCAGCAGGGGTAGGAGAGACCCAGTACTTC. Amino acids: CASSWAAGVGETQYF.

This clonotype has only one observation. Sequence at one end of the junction differs from germline and may be a read error. This chain uses TRBV19 with TRBJ1-1; D remains unclear. CDR3 length: 14 amino acids. CDR1 and CDR2 (germline): LNHDA, SQIVND (reference sequence). CDR3 in amino acids: CASSICHQNTESFF. CDR3 nucleotides: TGTGCCAGTAGTATCTGTCACCAGAACACTGAATCTTTCTTT.

This clonotype came up many times. This rearrangement joins TRBV9 to TRBJ2-3; possibly TRBD1 for D (6 bases). Germline V gene sequence: CDR1 SGDLS, CDR2 YYNGEE. Between the trimmed V and J ends, which lost 4 bases and 2 bases, there was a span of 14 bases. This CDR3 spans 15 amino acids. Here the CDR3 DNA reads TGTGCCAGCAGCACCCTGGGGGCGACCACAGATACGCAGTATTTT. This translates into CASSTLGATTDTQYF.

This clonotype was found many times. The CDR3 nucleotides read TGTGCCAGTATCTTAGACAGCTCTGGAATTATATCTGGCTACACCTTC. Translation: CASILDSSGIISGYTF. The V call is TRBV19, the J call TRBJ1-2, with D possibly matching TRBD1 (5 bases). Germline values: CDR1 LNHDA, CDR2 SQIVND (reference sequence). This CDR3 contains 16 residues. The V end lost 7 bases, the J end lost 7 bases, and 25 bases lay between the germline ends. Filled out from reference TRBV19 and TRBJ1-2, the complete variable domain reads DGGITQSPKYLFRKEGQNVTLSCEQNLNHDAMYWYRQDPGQGLRLIYYSQIVNDFQKGDIAEGYSVSREKKESFPLTVTSAQKNPTAFYLCASILDSSGIISGYTFGSGTRLTVV.

To note about this clonotype: Likely a read error: the CDR3 ends without its conserved phenylalanine or tryptophan. The chain uses TRBV28 and TRBJ2-7; no clear D. The CDR3 extends over 14 amino acids. V lost 6 bases and J 2 bases, leaving 14 bases between the germline ends. Per the germline V gene, CDR1 is MDHEN and CDR2 is SYDVKM. The CDR3 loop reads CASSPPGQPYEQYL. CDR3 coding DNA: TGTGCCAGCAGCCCACCGGGCCAACCCTACGAGCAGTACTTA.

The chain is built from TRBV6-2 or TRBV6-3 and TRBJ1-1, with D possibly being TRBD1 (6 bases). The V gene's germline CDR1 is MNHEY and CDR2 SVGEGT. The CDR3 contains 16 residues. Trimming left V 2 bases short and J 7 bases short, with 20 bases between. The CDR3 DNA is TGTGCCAGCAGTTACAGTGGCAGGGGAGCCGCCCTTGAAGCTTTCTTT. Translation: CASSYSGRGAALEAFF.

In regard to this clonotype: This likely reflects a read error, since a far larger clone is one base away. The CDR3 spells CASSYISWELFF. DNA of the CDR3: TGTGCCAGCAGTTACATCTCCTGGGAGCTGTTTTTT. The gene calls are TRBV6-9 and TRBJ2-2, with no clear D. CDR3 size: 12 residues. V lost 3 bases and J lost 9, with 8 bases in between. Germline lookup yields CDR1 MNHGY and CDR2 SVAAGI.

This clonotype has ten or more counts. V is TRBV27 and J is TRBJ2-7, with a tentative D call TRBD2 (6 bases). V lost 6 bases to trimming and J lost 5 bases, with 11 bases between them. Per the germline V gene, CDR1 is MNHEY and CDR2 is SMNVEV (reference sequence). This CDR3 spans 12 amino acids. CDR3 region: CASRTSFHEQYF. The CDR3 DNA follows: TGTGCCAGCAGGACTAGTTTCCACGAGCAGTACTTC.

The rearrangement links TRBV11-2 to TRBJ1-6; D not certain. The ends were cut back, 7 bases at V and 6 bases at J, with 4 bases in the middle. The germline V gene has CDR1 SGHAT and CDR2 FQNNGV. The CDR3 has 11 residues. In DNA form, the CDR3 reads TGTGCCAGCATCCGTAATTCACCCCTCCACTTT. Its translation is CASIRNSPLHF.